This T cell receptor (beta chain) was documented in a study of blood T cell repertoires in COVID-19. Study at large: Collection of acute and convalescent COVID-19 samples took place in the United States, Italy and Spain. The analysed material was cDNA or gDNA that came from T cells, B-cell-depleted T cells, or PBMCs.

Under the authors' procedure: Quantification of nucleated cells was approximated via reference gene primer amplification. Sequenced by immunoSEQ multiplex PCR; TCRdb stores in-frame clones only, minus some. V and J calls and clone size come straight from that table; D and trimming were deduced from the DNA. Of over 200,000 clones in the sample, more than 85% are singletons; the top ten hold around 0.72%. This CDR3 has 14 amino acids. V lost 6 bases to trimming and J lost 5 bases, with 17 bases between them. Germline V gives CDR1 SGHTA, CDR2 FQGNSA. V is TRBV7-2 and J is TRBJ2-7, with D possibly being TRBD2 (6 bases). Input material: peripheral blood. This TCR was recovered from a middle-aged man with acute or convalescent COVID-19. CDR3 coding DNA: TGTGCCAGCAGAGATACCGGGAGCCCCCACGAGCAGTACTTC. Its translation is CASRDTGSPHEQYF.